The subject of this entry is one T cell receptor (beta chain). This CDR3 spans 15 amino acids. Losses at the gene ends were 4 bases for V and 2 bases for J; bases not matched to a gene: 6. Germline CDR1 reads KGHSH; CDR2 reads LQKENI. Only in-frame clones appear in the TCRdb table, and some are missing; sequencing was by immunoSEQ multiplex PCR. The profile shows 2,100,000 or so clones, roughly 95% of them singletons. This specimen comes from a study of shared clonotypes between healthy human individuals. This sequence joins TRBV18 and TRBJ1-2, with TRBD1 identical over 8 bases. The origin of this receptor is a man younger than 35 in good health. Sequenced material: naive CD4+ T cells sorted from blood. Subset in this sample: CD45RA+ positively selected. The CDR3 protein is CASSQTGARNYGYTF. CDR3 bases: TGTGCCAGCTCACAGACAGGGGCCCGAAACTATGGCTACACCTTC.